The sequence of this TCR beta chain was determined in a study of blood T cells in healthy people across ages (dated by TCRdb to 2014 to 2015). Study-wide context: In model experiments, roughly one uniquely barcoded TCR beta cDNA molecule per two T cells was captured by template switching. To avoid experimental bias, donors of different ages were randomly spread across the sequencing lanes. The study analyzed two additional independent replicas of 1 million unique cDNA reads from the same blood draw for two donors, one aged 18 to 29 and one aged 80 or older. Four age groups were formed from the donors: young (average roughly 16 years), middle-aged (approximately 42), aged (about 62) and long-lived (approximately 78). To track age-related changes in TCR beta repertoire diversity, the study relied on deep sequencing normalized with unique cDNA molecular identifiers. General conclusions and limits of the study: Observed TCR beta diversity correlated strongly with the percentage of naive T cells measured by flow cytometry. Compared with the aged group, more naive CD4+ T cells, fewer expanded clones and increased TCR diversity were shown by the long-lived group, suggesting age selection. Estimates of total diversity based on one million sequenced T cells were considered lower bounds and underestimates. Bulk unsorted PBMC profiling prevented conclusive comparison of naive and antigen-experienced compartments. As age increased, observed TCR beta diversity per million T cells dropped in a roughly linear way, and a significant reduction was already evident by age 40. Donor CMV infection status was unknown, potentially confounding age-related changes in expanded clonotypes.

The approximately 41 donors, aged roughly 6 to 90 years, were systemically healthy Caucasian individuals from Russia. Ten milliliters of peripheral blood were drawn from each donor into EDTA-treated Vacutainer tubes. Ficoll-Paque density-gradient centrifugation was used to isolate PBMCs, with at least 6.5 million per sample. Trizol reagent was used to extract total RNA from PBMCs, with at least 6 micrograms per sample. The percentages of naive CD45RAhigh/CD27high T cells were determined by flow cytometry on a PBMC aliquot from every donor. Preparation of the library involved 5' RACE. The instrument given in TCRdb is Illumina HiSeq 2500. A second roughly 7 to 11 cycle PCR used a sample-barcoded 5' primer and a J-beta primer mix. A template-switch 5' adaptor carrying 12 random nucleotides introduced a unique molecular identifier onto each TCR beta cDNA molecule. Each sample yielded at least 2.5 million CDR3-containing paired-end reads. First-strand cDNA was synthesized from all RNA with the Mint cDNA synthesis kit, primed by a TRBC-specific oligonucleotide. Following uracil-DNA glycosylase treatment, a first 18-cycle PCR with universal primers M1SS and BC2_uni_R was performed on all cDNA. From the authors' description of their analysis: For normalization, 1 million high-quality reads, each with a distinct molecular identifier, were randomly selected from each sample. Instead of being binned into consensus sequences, reads with shared molecular identifiers were discarded. MiTCR, run with a Q25 quality threshold and the strictest error-elimination algorithm, handled CDR3 identification, clonotype clustering and error correction. A nonparametric unseen species model using Euler transformation provided a lower-bound estimate of total TCR beta diversity. In-frame beta chains were kept once TCRdb had trimmed the public reads at Q25 with fastp and called clones with MiXCR. Identical CDR3 protein sequences are pooled into one entry, listed with their most common genes and DNA. TCRdb, not the original authors, processed these V and J calls. This sample has roughly 700,000 distinct CDR3 sequences in its table, and about 34% of those were observed once. About 16% of the sample belongs to the ten largest clones.

Taken from cysteine to phenylalanine, the CDR3 has 13 residues. Left in the record is the CDR3 DNA by itself, 39 bases read in frame from the first base. CDR1 is given as SNHLY and CDR2 as FYNNEI, both from the germline V gene. This clonotype was observed a handful of times. Its cognate antigen has yet to be identified. At one boundary the junction diverges from the germline segment, which might be a read error. The clonotype was recovered from a woman of 80 years or more in good health. Donor details come from another sample of the same person, matched by shared clones. The rearranged segments are TRBV2 and TRBJ1-2; 8 of the junction bases match TRBD1. The sequenced sample was blood. The DNA sequence is as follows: TGTGCCGGCAGTGAAGGACAGGGCTATGGCTACACCTTC. Its protein product is CAGSEGQGYGYTF.